This entry features one T cell receptor beta chain sequence. As yet, its antigen is unknown. The entry originates in a study of T cell responses to AZD1222 COVID-19 vaccine. General study findings and limits: There were repertoire samples only from the period after the peak T cell response. Mapped onto spike, vaccine-associated CD4 TCRs spanned it and were dominant at 160-218 and 743-854.

TCRdb keeps only in-frame clones here, not all; method: immunoSEQ multiplex PCR. Counted here are over 150,000 clones, about nine tenths occurring once; the ten biggest clones make up roughly 1.6%. V shed 6 bases and J shed 11 bases, with 16 bases lying between them. Germline CDR1 is DFQATT and CDR2 is SNEGSKA (reference sequence). The CDR3 totals 11 residues. The sequence derives from an adult in good health. The sequencing here drew on peripheral blood, taken on day 0 of AZD1222 vaccination. The chain joins TRBV20-1 to TRBJ1-1; D remains unclear. The CDR3 loop is CSAPLEMRAFF. CDR3 DNA: TGCAGTGCCCCTCTAGAGATGAGGGCTTTCTTT.